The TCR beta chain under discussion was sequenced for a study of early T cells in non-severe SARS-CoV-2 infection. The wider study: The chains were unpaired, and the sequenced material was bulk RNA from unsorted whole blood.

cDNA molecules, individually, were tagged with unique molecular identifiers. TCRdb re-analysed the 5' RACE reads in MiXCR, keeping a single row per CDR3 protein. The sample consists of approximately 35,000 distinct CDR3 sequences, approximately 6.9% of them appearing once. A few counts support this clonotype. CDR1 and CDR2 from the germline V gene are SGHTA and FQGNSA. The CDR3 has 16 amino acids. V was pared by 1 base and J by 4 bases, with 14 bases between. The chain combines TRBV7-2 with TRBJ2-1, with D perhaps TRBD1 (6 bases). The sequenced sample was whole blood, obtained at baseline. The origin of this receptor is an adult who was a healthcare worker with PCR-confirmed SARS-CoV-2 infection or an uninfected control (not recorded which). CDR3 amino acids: CASSLGGGTGYNEQFF. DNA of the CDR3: TGTGCCAGCAGCTTAGGAGGGGGTACTGGTTACAATGAGCAGTTCTTC.